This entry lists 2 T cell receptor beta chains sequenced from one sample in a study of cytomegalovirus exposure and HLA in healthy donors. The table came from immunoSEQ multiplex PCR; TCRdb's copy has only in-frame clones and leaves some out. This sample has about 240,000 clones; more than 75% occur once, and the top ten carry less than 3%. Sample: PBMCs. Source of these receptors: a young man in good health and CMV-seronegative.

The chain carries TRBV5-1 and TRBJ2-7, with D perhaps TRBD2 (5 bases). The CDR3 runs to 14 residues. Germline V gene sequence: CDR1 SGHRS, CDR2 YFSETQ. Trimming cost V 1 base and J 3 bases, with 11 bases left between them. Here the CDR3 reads CASSLYVGSYEQYF. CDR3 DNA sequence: TGCGCCAGCAGCTTGTATGTAGGGAGCTACGAGCAGTACTTC. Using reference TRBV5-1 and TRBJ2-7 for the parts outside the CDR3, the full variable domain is KAGVTQTPRYLIKTRGQQVTLSCSPISGHRSVSWYQQTPGQGLQFLFEYFSETQRNKGNFPGRFSGRQFSNSRSEMNVSTLELGDSALYLCASSLYVGSYEQYFGPGTRLTVT.

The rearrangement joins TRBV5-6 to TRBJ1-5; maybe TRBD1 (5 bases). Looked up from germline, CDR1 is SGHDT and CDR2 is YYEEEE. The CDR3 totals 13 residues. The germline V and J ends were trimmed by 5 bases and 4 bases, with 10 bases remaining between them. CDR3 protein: CASSEGTNQPQHF. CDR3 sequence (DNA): TGTGCCAGCAGTGAGGGGACTAATCAGCCCCAGCATTTT.